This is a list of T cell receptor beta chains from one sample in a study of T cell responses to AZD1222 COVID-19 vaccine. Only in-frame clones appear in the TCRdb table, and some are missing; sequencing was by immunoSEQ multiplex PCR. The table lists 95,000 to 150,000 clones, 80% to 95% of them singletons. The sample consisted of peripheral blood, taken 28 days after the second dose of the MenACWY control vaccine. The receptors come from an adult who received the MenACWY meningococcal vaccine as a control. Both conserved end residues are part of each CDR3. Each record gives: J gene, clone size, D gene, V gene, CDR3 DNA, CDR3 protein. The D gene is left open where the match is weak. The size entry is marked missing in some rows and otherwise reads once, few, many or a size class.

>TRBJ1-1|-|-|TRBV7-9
TGTGCCAGCAGCTTGACGCCCGTGGGGAGGAACACTGAAGCTTTCTTT
CASSLTPVGRNTEAFF
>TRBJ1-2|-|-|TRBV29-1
TGCAGCGCCATGGGGGGCGGCTACACCTTC
CSAMGGGYTF
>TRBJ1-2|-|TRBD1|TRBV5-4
TGTGCCAGCAGCTTGGCCGGACAGGCCTATGGCTACACCTTC
CASSLAGQAYGYTF
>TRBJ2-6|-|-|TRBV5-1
TGCGCCAGCAGCTTACCCGAGGGCCCCCGCCCCGGGGCCAACGTCCTGACTTTC
CASSLPEGPRPGANVLTF
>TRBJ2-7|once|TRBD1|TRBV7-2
TGTGCCAGCAGCTTAGGGGCCGGGACAGCCCCCTACGAGCAGTACTTC
CASSLGAGTAPYEQYF
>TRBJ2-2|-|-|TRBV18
TGTGCCAGCTCACCGTTCAGGGACACCGGGGAGCTGTTTTTT
CASSPFRDTGELFF
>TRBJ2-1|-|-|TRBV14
TGTGCCAGCAGCCAGAGACTAGGATACAATGAGCAGTTCTTC
CASSQRLGYNEQFF
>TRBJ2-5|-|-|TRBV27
TGTGCCAGCAGTTTATCGTCACTACAAGAGACCCAGTACTTC
CASSLSSLQETQYF
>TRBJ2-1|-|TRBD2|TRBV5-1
TGCGCCAGCAGCTTGACTAGCGGGAGGCGGGATGAGCAGTTCTTC
CASSLTSGRRDEQFF
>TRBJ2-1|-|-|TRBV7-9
TGTGCCAGCAGCTCGGGACTTAGCCCTGGTGAGCAGTTCTTC
CASSSGLSPGEQFF
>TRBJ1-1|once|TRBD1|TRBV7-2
TGTGCCAGCAGCTTAGTGATGGGACAGGATGAAGCTTTCTTT
CASSLVMGQDEAFF
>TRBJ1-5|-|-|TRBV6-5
TGTGCCAGCAATTTTAGGGAGCCAGAGGATCAGCCCCAGCATTTT
CASNFREPEDQPQHF
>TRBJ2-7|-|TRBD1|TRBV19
TGTGCCAGTAGTATAGTAGGGGGCCCCTCACCCTACGAGCAGTACTTC
CASSIVGGPSPYEQYF
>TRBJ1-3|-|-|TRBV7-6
TGTGCCAGCAGCTTAGTGGGGGCGCACTCTGGAAACACCATATATTTT
CASSLVGAHSGNTIYF
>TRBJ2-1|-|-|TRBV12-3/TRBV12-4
TGTGCCAGCAGTTTAATAGAGTCAGGGCAGTTCTTC
CASSLIESGQFF
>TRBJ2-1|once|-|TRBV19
TGTGCCAGTAGGACCCTCGGGCGGGGCGATAACAATGAGCAGTTCTTC
CASRTLGRGDNNEQFF
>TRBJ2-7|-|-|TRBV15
TGTGCCACCAGCAGAGAGGGCGGACCTTCCTCCTACGAGCAGTACTTC
CATSREGGPSSYEQYF
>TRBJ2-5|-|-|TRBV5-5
TGTGCCAGCAGCTCAGGACAACTCCAAGAGACCCAGTACTTC
CASSSGQLQETQYF
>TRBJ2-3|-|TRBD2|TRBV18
TGTGCCAGCTCACCGGGACTAGCGGGAGCCCCAGATACGCAGTATTTT
CASSPGLAGAPDTQYF
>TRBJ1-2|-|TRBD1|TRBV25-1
TGTGCCAGCAGGCCGGGACAGGGAAACGGCTACACCTTC
CASRPGQGNGYTF
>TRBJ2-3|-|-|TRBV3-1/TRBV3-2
TGTGCCAGCAGCCAAGGGTATGGGGCAGATACGCAGTATTTT
CASSQGYGADTQYF
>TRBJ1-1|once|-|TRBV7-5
TGTGTCAGAAGCGAACGGGACAGTCAACGAACCCACACTGAAGCTTTCTTT
CVRSERDSQRTHTEAFF
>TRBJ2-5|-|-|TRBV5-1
TGCGCCAGCAGCAAAAACCGACAGAATCAAGAGACCCAGTACTTC
CASSKNRQNQETQYF
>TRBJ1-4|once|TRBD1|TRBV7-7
TGTGCCAGCAGCCCGGGACAGTTTTCGGAAAAACTGTTTTTT
CASSPGQFSEKLFF
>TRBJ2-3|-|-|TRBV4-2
TGTGCCAGCAGCCCCACGGGCATAGGGGCCAAAGATACGCAGTATTTT
CASSPTGIGAKDTQYF